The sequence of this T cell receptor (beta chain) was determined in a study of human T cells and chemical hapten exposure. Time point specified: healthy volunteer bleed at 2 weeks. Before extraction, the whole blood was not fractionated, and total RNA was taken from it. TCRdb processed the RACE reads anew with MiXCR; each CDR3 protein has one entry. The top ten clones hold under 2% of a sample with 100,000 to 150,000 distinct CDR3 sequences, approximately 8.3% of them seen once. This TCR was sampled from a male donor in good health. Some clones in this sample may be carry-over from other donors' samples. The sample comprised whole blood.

The CDR3 region has the DNA TGTGCCGTTAGCGGGAGCTCCTACAATGAGCAGTTCTTC. This sequence encodes CAVSGSSYNEQFF. This rearrangement joins TRBV6-5 to TRBJ2-1; 9 positions match TRBD2. V was pared by 11 bases and J by 0 bases, with 2 bases of the junction left unmatched. This CDR3 contains 13 residues. Germline V CDR1 and CDR2: MNHEY, SVGAGI.